Shown below are 15 T cell receptor beta chains from a single sample sequenced in a study of Graves' ophthalmopathy and Graves' hyperthyroidism (dated by TCRdb to the late 2010s). Sequencing was performed on an Illumina HiSeq 2000. For repertoire sequencing, TCR beta CDR3 regions were amplified from RNA transcripts. The first round was an RT-PCR using HTBI primers with the Qiagen OneStep RT-PCR kit, and this first round was followed by a second-round multiplex PCR, then size selection and purification. Using fastp at Q25 and MiXCR, TCRdb reprocessed the public reads and kept productive beta chains. When rows share a CDR3 protein, they turn into one entry using the most common DNA and genes. A total of over a million distinct CDR3 sequences appear in this sample, 35% to 40% of them only once. 11% of the sample is held by the ten biggest clonotypes. Sequenced sample: peripheral blood or thyroid tissue (not recorded which). All receptors come from an adult man with Graves' hyperthyroidism.

This clonotype has more than one count but fewer than ten. V and J are TRBV27 and TRBJ2-7, with D unresolved. Germline CDR1 is MNHEY and CDR2 is SMNVEV (reference sequence). The CDR3 is 14 residues long. The V end was cut by 4 bases, the J end by 2 bases, with 12 bases between. CDR3 coding DNA: TGTGCCAGCAGTTGGTCGCAGGCGGCCTACGAGCAGTACTTC. It encodes CASSWSQAAYEQYF.

J is TRBJ2-5 and V is TRBV24-1; D call uncertain. This CDR3 has 14 amino acids. Per the germline V gene, CDR1 is KGHDR and CDR2 is SFDVKD. CDR3: CAPGRVASQETQYF. DNA of the CDR3: TGTGCTCCCGGAAGAGTAGCTAGCCAAGAGACCCAGTACTTC.

This clonotype was recorded many times. The V call is TRBV13, the J call TRBJ1-2; D uncertain. Trimming cost V 0 bases and J 8 bases, with 16 bases left between them. Germline CDR1 is PRHDT and CDR2 is FYEKMQ (reference sequence). The CDR3 is made up of 15 amino acids. CDR3 sequence: CASSLGGADDGGYTF. DNA for the CDR3: TGTGCCAGCAGCTTAGGCGGAGCGGACGATGGAGGCTACACCTTC.

The sample holds a few counts of this clonotype. The chain carries TRBV24-1 and TRBJ1-3; no definite D call. The CDR3 has 14 amino acids. Germline CDR1 and CDR2: KGHDR and SFDVKD. V dropped 4 bases and J dropped 4 bases, with 10 bases sitting between them. CDR3 protein: CATSDPGRGNTIYF. The CDR3 DNA sequence: TGTGCCACCAGTGACCCAGGACGGGGAAACACCATATATTTT.

V and J are TRBV7-2 and TRBJ1-5; 9 nucleotides align to TRBD1. The CDR3 contains 16 residues. Germline CDR1 and CDR2: SGHTA and FQGNSA. The J segment lost 2 bases and the V segment lost 4 bases, leaving 6 bases of the junction unmatched. CDR3 bases: TGTGCCAGCAGCTCTCCGGGACAGGGAGGCAATCAGCCCCAGCATTTT. This sequence encodes CASSSPGQGGNQPQHF. The full variable domain, rest sourced from reference TRBV7-2 and TRBJ1-5, is GAGVSQSPSNKVTEKGKDVELRCDPISGHTALYWYRQSLGQGLEFLIYFQGNSAPDKSGLPSDRFSAERTGGSVSTLTIQRTQQEDSAVYLCASSSPGQGGNQPQHFGDGTRLSIL.

The J gene is TRBJ1-4, the V gene TRBV25-1; perhaps TRBD1 as D (5 bases). V lost 9 bases to trimming and J lost 8 bases, with 10 bases between them. Germline V gives CDR1 MGHDK, CDR2 SYGVNS. CDR3 length equals 11 residues. The CDR3 loop reads CARRWGEKLFF. For the CDR3, the DNA is TGTGCCAGAAGGTGGGGGGAAAAACTGTTTTTT.

About this clonotype itself: This may arise from a read error, as a much more abundant clone is one base away. The chain uses TRBV9 and TRBJ1-2, with 7 bases lining up with TRBD1. The CDR3 runs to 14 residues. Germline assignment: CDR1 SGDLS and CDR2 YYNGEE. The CDR3 region is CAGSVATTGEGYTF. In nucleotides, the CDR3 is TGTGCCGGCAGCGTAGCTACCACAGGGGAAGGCTACACCTTC.

This chain uses TRBV5-6 with TRBJ2-7; D may be TRBD1 or TRBD2 (6 bases each). CDR1 is SGHDT and CDR2 is YYEEEE in the germline V gene. The length of the CDR3 is 16 residues. Trimming shortened V by 0 bases and J by 3 bases, and 16 bases separated the two germline ends. The CDR3, as DNA: TGTGCCAGCAGCTTGGCGGGGGCGATTACTGACTACGAGCAGTACTTC. Translated, it gives CASSLAGAITDYEQYF.

This clonotype appeared many times. The V gene is TRBV20-1, the J gene TRBJ1-4, with TRBD1 matching over 9 bases. CDR1 and CDR2 (germline): DFQATT, SNEGSKA (reference sequence). CDR3 length equals 12 residues. The CDR3 sequence: CSAGQGNEKLFF. As DNA, the CDR3 is TGCAGCGCGGGACAGGGTAATGAAAAACTGTTTTTT.

The CDR3 sequence is CASSLVDTDSYEQYF. For the CDR3, the DNA is TGTGCCAGCAGCTTAGTAGATACAGACTCCTACGAGCAGTACTTC. The rearrangement joins TRBV7-2 to TRBJ2-7, with D unresolved. V lost 1 base, J lost 0 bases, and 10 bases lay in between. CDR3 length equals 15 residues. CDR1 is SGHTA, CDR2 FQGNSA, per germline.

This clonotype was observed a few times. The chain uses TRBV4-2 and TRBJ1-1; maybe TRBD1 (5 bases). The CDR3 covers 15 residues. Trimming left V 1 base short and J 1 base short, with 10 bases between. CDR1 is LGHNA and CDR2 is YNFKEQ in the germline V gene. DNA for the CDR3: TGTGCCAGCAGCCAAGTATGGGGCTCGAACACTGAAGCTTTCTTT. Its translation is CASSQVWGSNTEAFF.

This clonotype was seen many times. The chain has TRBV7-2 and TRBJ1-2; a weak D match, TRBD1 (5 bases). Germline values: CDR1 SGHTA, CDR2 FQGNSA. V lost 7 bases to trimming and J lost 9 bases, with 18 bases between them. This CDR3 contains 13 residues. For the CDR3, the DNA is TGTGCCAGCAACACCGGGACGTCAATAAGCTACACCTTC. Translation gives CASNTGTSISYTF.

This clonotype was observed many times. The CDR3 DNA reads as TGTGCCACCAGTGACCGGGGACGGGGCACGGATCAGCCCCAGCATTTT. This encodes CATSDRGRGTDQPQHF. The rearrangement links TRBV24-1 to TRBJ1-5; a weak D match, TRBD1 (5 bases). The germline gives CDR1 KGHDR, CDR2 SFDVKD. This CDR3 spans 16 amino acids. V was cut by 4 bases and J by 5 bases, with 17 bases left in between.

This clonotype was detected many times. The chain joins TRBV7-8 to TRBJ1-2; the match to TRBD1 covers 7 bases. The V and J ends lost 5 bases and 8 bases, in that order; junction bases with no gene match: 11. CDR3 size: 14 residues. Germline V gene sequence: CDR1 SGHVS, CDR2 FQNEAQ. This CDR3 is CASSPQNRGRGYTF. The CDR3 DNA follows: TGTGCCAGCAGCCCTCAAAACAGGGGCCGCGGCTACACCTTC.

The rearrangement links TRBV20-1 to TRBJ2-5; 9 nucleotides match TRBD2. Per germline, CDR1 DFQATT and CDR2 SNEGSKA (reference sequence). With V trimmed by 4 bases and J by 4 bases, 13 bases remained unmatched. The CDR3 sequence is 16 residues long. Here the CDR3 reads CSATYTGLARGETQYF. CDR3 nucleotide sequence: TGCAGTGCTACGTATACGGGACTAGCAAGAGGAGAGACCCAGTACTTC.